The rows below give T cell receptor beta chains drawn from one sample of a study of vaccination and CD4 T cells after COVID-19. TCRdb re-derived calls from the PCR reads in MiXCR, one entry per CDR3 protein. The repertoire consists of about 14,000 distinct CDR3 sequences, with just over 55% occurring once and the leading ten covering more than 12%. These receptors have no known antigen. Specimen: CD4+ T cells from blood, cultured in vitro. The receptors derive from a human donor who had recovered from COVID-19. The CDR3 runs from the conserved cysteine through the conserved F or W. A D gene is named only where the DNA matches it firmly. Size values are once, few and many counts, or a class for expanded clones, and some rows have none.

d_call j_call clone_size v_call cdr3_aa cdr3_nt
. TRBJ1-4 . TRBV20-1 CSASRGNSEKLFF TGCAGTGCTAGCAGGGGCAATAGTGAAAAACTGTTTTTT
. TRBJ2-2 . TRBV6-2/TRBV6-3 CASSYGWGSSENTGELFF TGTGCCAGCAGTTACGGGTGGGGGTCTAGCGAGAACACCGGGGAGCTGTTTTTT
. TRBJ1-1 few TRBV6-1 CASSRSSPRSEAFF TGTGCCAGCAGTCGATCCTCGCCCCGCTCCGAAGCTTTCTTT
. TRBJ1-5 . TRBV2 CASNEPKAGNQPQHF TGTGCCAGCAACGAGCCCAAGGCAGGCAATCAGCCCCAGCATTTT
. TRBJ2-5 few TRBV15 CATSRERTTQETQYF TGTGCCACCAGCAGAGAGAGGACCACCCAAGAGACCCAGTACTTC
. TRBJ1-5 . TRBV30 CAWRGESSNQPQHF TGTGCCTGGAGAGGAGAAAGTAGCAATCAGCCCCAGCATTTT
. TRBJ2-5 few TRBV19 CASSNRQWYQETQYF TGTGCCAGTAGTAATCGACAGTGGTACCAAGAGACCCAGTACTTC
TRBD2 TRBJ2-5 few TRBV7-2 CASSRSGRGETQYF TGTGCCAGCAGCCGAAGCGGGAGAGGAGAGACCCAGTACTTC
TRBD1 TRBJ2-7 . TRBV5-1 CASSSGQGFYEQYF TGCGCCAGCAGCTCGGGACAGGGGTTCTACGAGCAGTACTTC
. TRBJ1-2 few TRBV28 CASSRGGANYGYTF TGTGCCAGCAGTCGCGGGGGGGCTAACTATGGCTACACCTTC
. TRBJ1-4 . TRBV19 CASRPPEGREEKLFF TGTGCCAGTAGGCCTCCGGAGGGGAGGGAGGAAAAACTGTTTTTT
TRBD1 TRBJ2-1 once TRBV18 CASSPYGQAWDEQFF TGTGCCAGCTCACCTTACGGACAGGCCTGGGATGAGCAGTTCTTC
. TRBJ2-3 . TRBV11-3 CASSLGRSTDTQYF TGTGCCAGCAGCTTAGGCAGGAGCACAGATACGCAGTATTTT
. TRBJ2-1 few TRBV4-3 CASSQGGNSYNEQFF TGCGCCAGCAGCCAAGGAGGGAATTCCTACAATGAGCAGTTCTTC
. TRBJ2-1 . TRBV7-2 CASSPYGSYNEQFF TGTGCCAGCAGCCCGTACGGGAGTTACAATGAGCAGTTCTTC
. TRBJ2-2 . TRBV7-9 CASSLAGPVGELFF TGTGCCAGCAGCTTAGCGGGGCCCGTGGGGGAGCTGTTTTTT
. TRBJ2-5 few TRBV20-1 CSARIQGRQETQYF TGCAGTGCTAGGATTCAGGGGCGGCAAGAGACCCAGTACTTC
TRBD1 TRBJ1-4 once TRBV20-1 CSVGQGDEKLFF TGCAGTGTGGGACAGGGGGATGAAAAACTGTTTTTT
. TRBJ1-2 . TRBV2 CASSDGIGYTF TGTGCCAGCAGTGATGGAATTGGCTACACCTTC
. TRBJ1-2 . TRBV14 CASSQDQIRAYGYTF TGTGCCAGCAGCCAAGATCAAATAAGGGCCTATGGCTACACCTTC
. TRBJ2-2 few TRBV2 CASTAGQRTGELFF TGTGCCAGCACAGCGGGACAGAGAACCGGGGAGCTGTTTTTT
TRBD1 TRBJ2-7 few TRBV28 CASSEPGQGGYEQYF TGTGCCAGCAGCGAACCGGGACAGGGGGGCTACGAGCAGTACTTC
TRBD1 TRBJ1-2 . TRBV6-2/TRBV6-3 CASRKTGGVNYGYTF TGTGCCAGCAGAAAAACAGGGGGCGTGAACTATGGCTACACCTTC
TRBD2 TRBJ2-2 . TRBV20-1 CSAPVSGVVDTGELFF TGCAGTGCTCCCGTAAGCGGGGTGGTCGACACCGGGGAGCTGTTTTTT
TRBD2 TRBJ2-3 . TRBV7-2 CASSPRLAGTDTQYF TGTGCCAGCAGCCCCCGACTAGCGGGCACAGATACGCAGTATTTT
. TRBJ1-5 few TRBV20-1 CSARVGRNQPQHF TGCAGTGCTAGAGTCGGAAGAAATCAGCCCCAGCATTTT
TRBD1 TRBJ1-6 . TRBV27 CASRTGDNSPLHF TGTGCCAGTAGGACAGGGGATAATTCACCCCTCCACTTT
. TRBJ2-7 . TRBV6-5 CASSYSRQAAYEQYF TGTGCCAGCAGTTACTCGAGACAAGCGGCATACGAGCAGTACTTC
TRBD2 TRBJ2-7 . TRBV28 CASSWGILAGTYEQYF TGTGCCAGCAGTTGGGGCATACTAGCGGGAACCTACGAGCAGTACTTC
. TRBJ1-1 . TRBV5-1 CASSWRGSTEAFF TGCGCCAGCAGCTGGAGAGGAAGCACTGAAGCTTTCTTT
. TRBJ1-1 . TRBV12-3/TRBV12-4 CASSLGGRRNTEAFF TGTGCCAGCAGTTTAGGGGGTCGTAGGAACACTGAAGCTTTCTTT
TRBD2 TRBJ2-7 . TRBV2 CASIPRRGDYEQYF TGTGCCAGCATCCCGCGTCGGGGGGACTACGAGCAGTACTTC
. TRBJ2-1 . TRBV20-1 CSARERGAVGNEQFF TGCAGTGCTAGAGAAAGGGGCGCGGTTGGAAATGAGCAGTTCTTC
. TRBJ2-3 . TRBV20-1 CSARVVGRDTSQYF TGCAGTGCTAGAGTGGTAGGACGGGACACCTCGCAGTATTTT